These 10 T cell receptor beta chains were sequenced from one sample in a study of patients and donors after allogeneic stem cell transplantation. TCRdb processed the RT-PCR reads anew with MiXCR; each CDR3 protein has one entry. The profile shows 150,000 to 200,000 distinct CDR3 sequences, around two fifths of them singletons. Specimen: blood, either unsorted or a sorted T cell fraction (not recorded which). The receptors were sampled from a human donor who was either an allogeneic HSCT recipient or a stem cell or donor lymphocyte infusion donor (not recorded which). It is not recorded whose cells these are; they may come from a transplant donor.

This clonotype was detected only once. The V call is TRBV6-2 or TRBV6-3, the J call TRBJ2-1; D might be TRBD2 (5 bases). Germline lookup yields CDR1 MNHEY and CDR2 SVGEGT. This CDR3 region has 14 residues. Between the trimmed V and J ends, which lost 2 bases and 9 bases, there was a span of 14 bases. CDR3 loop: CASSYGSADGEQFF. In nucleotides, the CDR3 is TGTGCCAGCAGTTACGGATCAGCGGACGGTGAGCAGTTCTTC.

The chain uses TRBV24-1 and TRBJ2-1; D gene uncertain. The V end lost 3 bases, the J end lost 0 bases, and 8 bases lay between the germline ends. The CDR3 runs to 15 residues. Germline V gene data show CDR1 as KGHDR and CDR2 as SFDVKD. CDR3 protein: CATSDDIVSYNEQFF. The CDR3, as DNA: TGTGCCACCAGTGATGACATCGTCTCCTACAATGAGCAGTTCTTC.

This sequence joins TRBV6-5 and TRBJ2-7; 9 bases line up with TRBD2. The germline V gene has CDR1 MNHEY and CDR2 SVGAGI. CDR3 size: 16 residues. The trim removed 6 bases at V and 2 bases at J, leaving 11 bases unmatched. The CDR3 loop is CASSPLGAGGTYEQYF. The CDR3 DNA reads as TGTGCCAGCAGCCCCTTGGGAGCGGGAGGTACCTACGAGCAGTACTTC.

The chain combines TRBV27 with TRBJ1-2; D uncertain. The CDR3 has 17 amino acids. The V end was cut by 5 bases, the J end by 8 bases, with 27 bases between. Germline loops: CDR1 MNHEY, CDR2 SMNVEV (reference sequence). The CDR3 here is CASSPSRQEPASRGYTF. DNA of the CDR3: TGTGCCAGCAGTCCCTCCCGTCAGGAGCCAGCCTCTCGAGGCTACACCTTC.

The V call is TRBV9, the J call TRBJ1-1; 7 bases fit TRBD1. The V and J ends lost 4 bases and 1 base, in that order; junction bases with no gene match: 10. Germline CDR1 reads SGDLS; CDR2 reads YYNGEE. The CDR3 has 16 amino acids. For the CDR3, the DNA is TGTGCCAGCAGCCCGAGTTTGGGACAGAAGAACACTGAAGCTTTCTTT. Translating it yields CASSPSLGQKNTEAFF.

This clonotype was seen a few times. The gene calls are TRBV7-2 and TRBJ1-2; 7 nucleotides align to TRBD1. Germline CDR1 is SGHTA and CDR2 is FQGNSA. The CDR3 has 16 residues. The trim removed 3 bases at V and 8 bases at J, leaving 15 bases unmatched. The CDR3 here is CASSLLRQGTSRGYTF. DNA for the CDR3: TGTGCCAGCAGCTTGCTGAGACAGGGAACTTCTCGCGGCTACACCTTC.

J is TRBJ2-7 and V is TRBV4-2, with 7 bases identical to TRBD1. V was clipped by 0 bases and J by 2 bases; unmatched bases: 4. Germline V gene data show CDR1 as LGHNA and CDR2 as YNFKEQ. CDR3 length: 15 residues. The CDR3 sequence is CASSQEHGTAYEQYF. CDR3 nucleotides: TGTGCCAGCAGCCAAGAACACGGGACAGCCTACGAGCAGTACTTC.

CDR3 bases: TGCGCCAGCAGCTTCCAGGGGAATCAGCCCCAGCATTTT. Translating it yields CASSFQGNQPQHF. This chain joins TRBV4-3 and TRBJ1-5; possibly TRBD1 for D (6 bases). V lost 5 bases to trimming and J lost 4 bases, with 9 bases between them. Per germline, CDR1 LGHNA and CDR2 YSLEER. The CDR3 is 13 residues long.

V gene TRBV29-1 combines with J gene TRBJ2-2; a weak D match, TRBD1 (6 bases). The CDR3 has 13 residues. Trimming pared 5 bases from V and 4 bases from J, leaving 11 bases between. Germline CDR1 and CDR2: SQVTM and ANQGSEA. The CDR3 region has the DNA TGCAGCGTTTATACAGGGATCACCGGGGAGCTGTTTTTT. This codes for CSVYTGITGELFF.

The chain uses TRBV28 and TRBJ2-3; perhaps D is TRBD1 or TRBD2 (5 bases each). Trimming stripped 5 bases from V and 4 bases from J, with 13 bases between. The germline gives CDR1 MDHEN, CDR2 SYDVKM. There are 14 residues in the CDR3. DNA of the CDR3: TGTGCCAGCAGTCCGGGACGGCCCTCAGATACGCAGTATTTT. The encoded protein is CASSPGRPSDTQYF. Filled out from reference TRBV28 and TRBJ2-3, the complete variable domain reads DVKVTQSSRYLVKRTGEKVFLECVQDMDHENMFWYRQDPGLGLRLIYFSYDVKMKEKGDIPEGYSVSREKKERFSLILESASTNQTSMYLCASSPGRPSDTQYFGPGTRLTVL.